This TCR beta chain is drawn from a study of STAT3 mutations in large granular lymphocyte leukemia. Concerning this clone itself: What it binds is unknown.

Each sample's TCRbeta library yielded on average approximately 41,000 productive templates. Clones were read by immunoSEQ multiplex PCR, and TCRdb kept only the in-frame ones, dropping some. The data contain approximately 27,000 clones, approximately 80% of them singletons. Germline V lookup: CDR1 SQVTM, CDR2 ANQGSEA. The CDR3 runs 15 residues. The trim removed 3 bases at V and 6 bases at J, leaving 10 bases unmatched. Study-wide results and caveats: No sample exists from the first appearance of each clone. Some patients had persisting codominant clonotypes that could mask small clones. Every T-cell large granular lymphocyte leukemia patient had at least one immunodominant TCR beta clonotype. In about 30% of the 18 patients, new TCR clonotypes emerged after therapy.

This receptor was identified in a woman aged 45-60 years with T-cell large granular lymphocyte leukemia. Some clones in this sample may be carry-over from other donors' samples. Material for sequencing was peripheral blood mononuclear cells. This rearrangement joins TRBV29-1 to TRBJ2-3, with 9 positions matching TRBD2. CDR3 in DNA: TGCAGCGTTGACCGTAGCGGGAGTACTCGGGATACGCAGTATTTT. This sequence encodes CSVDRSGSTRDTQYF.